This entry is about one T cell receptor (beta chain). Its antigen is not known. Trimming at V came to 6 bases and at J to 0 bases, leaving 4 bases not matched to a gene. This CDR3 comprises 15 residues. The germline V gene encodes CDR1 SGHTA and CDR2 FQGTGA. Samples came from healthy bone marrow donors. This record comes from a study of cytomegalovirus exposure and HLA in healthy donors. The study ran its PCR with 60 Vbeta and 13 Jbeta primers. TCRdb's table, derived via immunoSEQ multiplex PCR, lists solely in-frame clones and lacks some. There are 95,000 to 150,000 clones in the sample; roughly 80% occur only once, and 1.2% lies in the top ten. The study, taken as a whole, reports: Researchers reportedly found TCR beta sequences accurately predicted most subjects' HLA-A and HLA-B alleles. Immune exposure information available was restricted to CMV serostatus. Later analysis suggested most CMV-associated TCR beta chains were HLA-restricted.

The chain is built from TRBV7-3 and TRBJ2-1; 8 nucleotides align to TRBD1. What was sequenced was PBMCs. The sequence was collected from a female donor in good health and CMV-seronegative. CDR3 coding DNA: TGTGCCAGCAGAGCGACAGGGGCCTCCTACAATGAGCAGTTCTTC. Translated, it gives CASRATGASYNEQFF. Together with reference TRBV7-3 and TRBJ2-1, the CDR3 gives the full variable domain: GAGVSQTPSNKVTEKGKYVELRCDPISGHTALYWYRQSLGQGPEFLIYFQGTGAADDSGLPNDRFFAVRPEGSVSTLKIQRTERGDSAVYLCASRATGASYNEQFFGPGTRLTVL.